A selection of T cell receptor beta chains follows, all from one sample in a study of cytomegalovirus exposure and HLA in healthy donors. Method: immunoSEQ multiplex PCR; TCRdb's copy keeps in-frame clones and lacks some. The table lists about 200,000 clones, approximately 80% of them singletons. The sequenced sample was PBMCs. The source is a man aged 45-60 years in good health and CMV-seronegative. Both conserved end residues are part of each CDR3. Fields, in order: V gene, D gene, J gene, clone size, CDR3 DNA, CDR3 protein. D genes are given only for firm matches. Size tells how often a clone was seen (once, few, many) or the class of an expanded clone, and some rows leave it out.

TRBV5-5	.	TRBJ2-7	few	TGTGCCAGCAGCTTGGAATTATACGAGCAGTACTTC	CASSLELYEQYF
TRBV7-8	TRBD2	TRBJ2-7	.	TGTGCCAGCAGCCCGATCGCAGCGGGAGGGCCCAGCGAGCAGTACTTC	CASSPIAAGGPSEQYF
TRBV9	.	TRBJ2-1	.	TGTGCCAGCAGCGCTCGGGGGGGACAGAACTACAATGAGCAGTTCTTC	CASSARGGQNYNEQFF
TRBV10-2	.	TRBJ2-5	.	TGCGCCAGCAGTAATCGAGAAGGGAGGACCCAGTACTTC	CASSNREGRTQYF
TRBV9	.	TRBJ1-1	.	TGTGCCAGCAGCCCCCGGGGAGACTTGAACACTGAAGCTTTCTTT	CASSPRGDLNTEAFF
TRBV7-8	TRBD2	TRBJ2-7	few	TGTGCCAGCAGCTTCGGACTAGCGGGAGTCTACGAGCAGTACTTC	CASSFGLAGVYEQYF
TRBV5-1	TRBD2	TRBJ2-5	.	TGCGCCAGCAGCTTGTCGGCGGGAGCCCCCCGAAAGACCCAGTACTTC	CASSLSAGAPRKTQYF
TRBV4-1	TRBD1	TRBJ2-1	few	TGCGCCAGCAGCCATCAACCGAGGGGGCCGAGCTCCTACAATGAGCAGTTCTTC	CASSHQPRGPSSYNEQFF
TRBV7-3	TRBD2	TRBJ2-3	.	TGTGCCAGCAGCTACTCTAGCGGGGGAGCAGATACGCAGTATTTT	CASSYSSGGADTQYF
TRBV11-2	.	TRBJ2-7	.	TGTGCCAGCAGCTTAATTAGTCGGAGCAGGGGAAATGAATACGAGCAGTACTTC	CASSLISRSRGNEYEQYF
TRBV7-3	TRBD1	TRBJ2-3	once	TGTGCCAGCAGCTTAAACAGGGGTGCAGATACGCAGTATTTT	CASSLNRGADTQYF
TRBV5-1	TRBD2	TRBJ2-1	.	TGCGCCAGCAGCGTCTCTAGCGGGAGCAATGAGCAGTTCTTC	CASSVSSGSNEQFF
TRBV28	.	TRBJ2-7	.	TGTGCCAGCAGCATCCAGGGGTCCGAGCAGTACTTC	CASSIQGSEQYF
TRBV10-3	TRBD1	TRBJ2-2	.	TGTGCCATCAGGCCGGGACAGGGGGCCGGGGAGCTGTTTTTT	CAIRPGQGAGELFF
TRBV7-9	.	TRBJ1-1	.	TGTGCCAGCAGCTTCCAGGCCCCGGGAACTGAAGCTTTCTTT	CASSFQAPGTEAFF
TRBV6-1	TRBD1	TRBJ1-2	.	TGTGCCAGCAGTGACTTCTCCCTCAGGGGGCTCGGCTACACCTTC	CASSDFSLRGLGYTF
TRBV27	TRBD2	TRBJ2-1	.	TGTGCCAGCAGTGTTGAGGGGACTAGCGGCTACAATGAGCAGTTCTTC	CASSVEGTSGYNEQFF
TRBV5-5	.	TRBJ2-7	once	TGTGCCAGCAGCTTGGGTGTGGCCAGGGGCGCTTACGAGCAGTACTTC	CASSLGVARGAYEQYF
TRBV28	.	TRBJ2-2	.	TGTGCCAGCAGCCTCACCGGGGAGCTGTTTTTT	CASSLTGELFF
TRBV20-1	.	TRBJ1-4	.	TGCAGTGGGCAGGGCCGGGAAAAACTGTTTTTT	CSGQGREKLFF
TRBV5-1	.	TRBJ2-5	.	TGCGCCAGCAGCTTGGCCGCGTATCAAGAGACCCAGTACTTC	CASSLAAYQETQYF
TRBV18	.	TRBJ1-2	.	TGTGCCAGCTCACCCGAACAGGGAGTCGGCTACACCTTC	CASSPEQGVGYTF
TRBV14	.	TRBJ2-1	.	TGTGCCAGCAGCCCCCAAATAACTCTCGACTGGTCCCGCTGCAATGAGCAGTTCTTC	CASSPQITLDWSRCNEQFF
TRBV28	.	TRBJ2-7	.	TGTGCCAGCAGTTTAGGCCAGACAGCCTCCTACGAGCAGTACTTC	CASSLGQTASYEQYF
TRBV30	.	TRBJ1-4	.	TGTGCCTGGAGTGGCGGGTCGGGGGTTGCTAATGAAAAACTGTTTTTT	CAWSGGSGVANEKLFF
TRBV25-1	TRBD2	TRBJ2-1	once	TGTGCCAGCAGTGAAAGGGGTCGGACTAGCGGGACGAATGAGCAGTTCTTC	CASSERGRTSGTNEQFF
TRBV9	.	TRBJ2-3	.	TGTGCCAGCAGCACCGGACAGTACACAGATACGCAGTATTTT	CASSTGQYTDTQYF
TRBV5-1	.	TRBJ2-3	once	TGCGCCAGCAGCTCTCCAGTAGATACGCAGTATTTT	CASSSPVDTQYF